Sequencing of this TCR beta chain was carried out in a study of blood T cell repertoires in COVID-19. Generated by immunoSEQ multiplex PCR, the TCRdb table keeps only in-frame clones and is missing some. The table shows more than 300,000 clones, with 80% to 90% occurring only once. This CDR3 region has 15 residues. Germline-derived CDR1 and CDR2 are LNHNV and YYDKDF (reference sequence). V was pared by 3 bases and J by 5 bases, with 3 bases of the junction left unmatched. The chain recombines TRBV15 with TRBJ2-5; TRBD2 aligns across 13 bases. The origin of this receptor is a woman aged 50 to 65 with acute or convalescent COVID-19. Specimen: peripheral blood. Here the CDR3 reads CATSSRLAGGETQYF. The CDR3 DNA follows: TGTGCCACCAGCAGCCGACTAGCGGGAGGTGAGACCCAGTACTTC.